Shown below are 27 T cell receptor beta chains from a single sample sequenced in a study of Graves' ophthalmopathy and Graves' hyperthyroidism. Amplification of TCR beta CDR3 regions used RNA transcripts. HTBI primers were employed in first-round RT-PCR, then a second-round multiplex PCR followed. Each CDR3 protein is one row after TCRdb ran MiXCR on the multiplex PCR reads. Of roughly 1.1 million distinct CDR3 sequences in the sample, around a third were seen once. The specimen was peripheral blood or thyroid tissue (not recorded which). The origin of the receptors is an adult man with Graves' hyperthyroidism.

This clonotype was recorded a few times. This may be a read error: a much more frequent sequence differs by one nucleotide. The rearrangement uses TRBV24-1 and TRBJ2-5; tentative D call: TRBD1 (6 bases). Germline loops: CDR1 KGHDR, CDR2 SFDVKD. The CDR3 is 13 amino acids. The CDR3 nucleotides read TGTGCCGCCAGAGCCAGGGGATTGGAGACCCAGTACTTC. As protein: CAARARGLETQYF.

CDR3 loop: CSVGDRTNYGYTF. The CDR3 DNA sequence: TGCAGCGTCGGGGACAGGACAAACTATGGCTACACCTTC. The V call is TRBV29-1, the J call TRBJ1-2; TRBD1 aligns across 8 bases. The germline gives CDR1 SQVTM, CDR2 ANQGSEA. The CDR3 has 13 amino acids. Trimming removed 6 bases from V and 2 bases from J; junction bases left unmatched: 5.

Comment on this clonotype: Mismatch with germline at one junction end may stem from a read error. The chain has TRBV2 and TRBJ2-7; D unresolved. The germline V gene has CDR1 SNHLY and CDR2 FYNNEI. The CDR3 spans 13 residues. As DNA, the CDR3 is TGTGCCAGCAGTGAAGGGATACACTACGAGCAGAACTTC. This encodes CASSEGIHYEQNF.

V usage is TRBV4-3 and J usage is TRBJ1-3; D not resolved. Germline V gives CDR1 LGHNA, CDR2 YSLEER. V lost 0 bases, J lost 2 bases, and 8 bases lay in between. The CDR3 sequence is 15 residues long. CDR3 bases: TGCGCCAGCAGCCAAGATGGCGGTGCTGGAAACACCATATATTTT. Protein sequence: CASSQDGGAGNTIYF.

The V call is TRBV12-3 or TRBV12-4, the J call TRBJ2-2, with 7 bases identical to TRBD1. The V segment lost 5 bases and the J segment 2 bases; nucleotides outside the gene matches: 8. CDR3 length equals 16 residues. The CDR3 here is CASSPGTARNTGELFF. CDR3 in DNA: TGTGCCAGCAGTCCCGGGACAGCTAGAAACACCGGGGAGCTGTTTTTT.

This clonotype has only one observation. The rearrangement links TRBV7-9 to TRBJ2-5, with 12 bases lining up with TRBD1. Germline lookup yields CDR1 SEHNR and CDR2 FQNEAQ (reference sequence). This CDR3 has 12 amino acids. V was pared by 4 bases and J by 11 bases, with 2 bases of the junction left unmatched. CDR3 region: CASSSGQGAQYF. CDR3 nucleotides: TGTGCCAGCAGCTCGGGACAGGGGGCTCAGTACTTC.

This clonotype was detected ten times or more. The CDR3, as DNA: TGCAGTGCTAGTTTGCGGACCGGGGGAGAGACCCAGTACTTC. Amino acids: CSASLRTGGETQYF. V is TRBV20-1 and J is TRBJ2-5; perhaps TRBD2 as D (6 bases). V dropped 3 bases and J dropped 4 bases, with 15 bases sitting between them. The CDR3 contains 14 residues. CDR1 and CDR2 (germline): DFQATT, SNEGSKA (reference sequence).

The chain recombines TRBV12-3 or TRBV12-4 with TRBJ2-7, with 8 bases identical to TRBD2. The CDR3 runs to 13 residues. V dropped 6 bases and J dropped 4; count of bases not matched to a gene: 5. The chain's CDR3 is CASRGLVSYEQYF. The CDR3 DNA is TGTGCCAGCAGGGGACTAGTTTCTTACGAGCAGTACTTC.

V usage is TRBV12-3 or TRBV12-4 and J usage is TRBJ1-2; D gene unclear. CDR3 length equals 16 residues. Trimming removed 5 bases at V and 4 bases at J, with 20 bases between. The CDR3 reads CASSPTLLHSAYGYTF. CDR3 DNA sequence: TGTGCCAGCAGTCCCACCCTGCTTCATTCAGCCTATGGCTACACCTTC.

This clonotype was observed at least ten times. The rearrangement links TRBV2 to TRBJ2-7; D gene ambiguous. Germline V gene sequence: CDR1 SNHLY, CDR2 FYNNEI. V was trimmed by 2 bases and J by 11 bases, leaving 10 bases between them. The CDR3 sequence is 11 residues long. CDR3 region: CASSEIHSKYF. CDR3 nucleotides: TGTGCCAGCAGTGAAATTCACAGCAAGTACTTC.

This clonotype was counted at least ten times. This rearrangement joins TRBV2 to TRBJ1-3; D unresolved. The CDR3 runs to 12 residues. V lost 10 bases, J lost 1 base, and 8 bases lay in between. The germline gives CDR1 SNHLY, CDR2 FYNNEI. The CDR3 is CANSISGNTIYF. DNA of the CDR3: TGTGCCAACTCGATATCTGGAAACACCATATATTTT.

CDR3 in amino acids: CASTGQLGDTQYF. Written as DNA, the CDR3 is TGCGCCAGCACCGGACAGTTGGGGGATACGCAGTATTTT. The V and J genes are TRBV10-1 and TRBJ2-3; tentatively, D is TRBD1 (6 bases). V was pared by 7 bases and J by 6 bases, with 14 bases between. Per germline, CDR1 WNHNN and CDR2 SYGVQD (reference sequence). This CDR3 is 13 amino acids long.

This sequence joins TRBV29-1 and TRBJ1-3; D remains ambiguous. This CDR3 is 12 amino acids long. Germline V gene sequence: CDR1 SQVTM, CDR2 ANQGSEA. CDR3 coding DNA: TGCAGTGCTACGTATACGGGGAACACCATATATTTT. Translated, it gives CSATYTGNTIYF.

Concerning this clonotype: At one of its ends the junction is not consistent with the germline gene, which may arise from a read error. The V call is TRBV10-2, the J call TRBJ1-2; 12 bases line up with TRBD1. This CDR3 region has 16 residues. Germline CDR1 and CDR2: WSHSY and SAAADI. CDR3 loop: CASSDGGTGGFGGYTF. The CDR3 nucleotides are TGTGCCAGCAGTGACGGCGGGACAGGGGGCTTTGGTGGCTACACCTTC.

The V gene is TRBV7-9, the J gene TRBJ1-1, with 10 bases that match TRBD1. Per the germline V gene, CDR1 is SEHNR and CDR2 is FQNEAQ (reference sequence). The CDR3 runs to 13 residues. Trimming took 4 bases from V and 9 from J; bases not matched to a gene: 5. CDR3 nucleotide sequence: TGTGCCAGCAGCTCCCGGGACAGGGGTAAAGCTTTCTTT. It is translated as CASSSRDRGKAFF. Full variable domain (remainder filled in from reference TRBV7-9 and TRBJ1-1): DTGVSQNPRHKITKRGQNVTFRCDPISEHNRLYWYRQTLGQGPEFLTYFQNEAQLEKSRLLSDRFSAERPKGSFSTLEIQRTEQGDSAMYLCASSSRDRGKAFFGQGTRLTVV.

The table lists this clonotype with a few counts. A much larger clone is a single base away; this may be a read error. The chain joins TRBV12-3 or TRBV12-4 to TRBJ1-1; 8 bases map to TRBD1. This CDR3 region has 12 residues. V lost 6 bases and J lost 5; bases outside the gene matches: 2. Written as DNA, the CDR3 is TGTGCCAGCAGCCACAGGGGGACTGAAGCTTTCTTT. It encodes CASSHRGTEAFF.

This clonotype appeared a few times. CDR3 sequence reads: CASSQPGAYEQYF. The CDR3 bases are TGCGCCAGCAGCCAACCCGGGGCCTACGAGCAGTACTTC. The rearrangement uses TRBV4-1 and TRBJ2-7; possibly TRBD2 for D (5 bases). V was cut by 2 bases and J by 2 bases, with 7 bases left in between. Germline lookup yields CDR1 MGHRA and CDR2 YSYEKL. This CDR3 has 13 amino acids.

This clonotype was observed a few times. This chain uses TRBV20-1 with TRBJ2-3; 8 bases align to TRBD2. Unmatched junction bases numbered 12, after V lost 4 bases and J lost 6 bases. The CDR3 has 15 amino acids. From germline, CDR1 is DFQATT and CDR2 SNEGSKA (reference sequence). For the CDR3, the DNA is TGCAGTGCTAATCCGGGACTAGAAAACGCGGATACGCAGTATTTT. This encodes CSANPGLENADTQYF.

The chain joins TRBV29-1 to TRBJ1-2, with D maybe TRBD1 (6 bases). The CDR3 covers 14 residues. Germline loops: CDR1 SQVTM, CDR2 ANQGSEA. V was cut by 1 base and J by 4 bases, with 13 bases left in between. CDR3 DNA sequence: TGCAGCGTTGAAGGTGGACAGATCAGCTATGGCTACACCTTC. It codes for CSVEGGQISYGYTF.

CDR3 sequence (DNA): TGCAGCGTGATGGACAGGGGCTTCGTGACCCAGTACTTC. This encodes CSVMDRGFVTQYF. This rearrangement joins TRBV29-1 to TRBJ2-5; 9 bases line up with TRBD1. J gave up 7 bases and V 6 bases, and 9 bases lay outside the gene matches. The CDR3 length is 13 residues. Germline V CDR1 and CDR2: SQVTM, ANQGSEA.

There are many counts of this clonotype. The rearrangement joins TRBV6-5 to TRBJ1-1, with 8 positions matching TRBD1. The germline V gene encodes CDR1 MNHEY and CDR2 SVGAGI. J lost 4 bases, V lost 6 bases, and 4 bases had no gene match. The CDR3 consists of 13 residues. The CDR3 is CASRQGAGTEAFF. CDR3 DNA: TGTGCCAGCAGGCAGGGGGCAGGCACTGAAGCTTTCTTT.

V and J are TRBV7-9 and TRBJ1-6; D is undetermined. The CDR3 totals 17 residues. Trimming pared 6 bases from V and 5 bases from J, leaving 20 bases between. Germline V gene sequence: CDR1 SEHNR, CDR2 FQNEAQ (reference sequence). CDR3 in DNA: TGTGCCAGCAGAATTAAGCCGACTGGATGGGATAATTCACCCCTCCACTTT. Translating gives CASRIKPTGWDNSPLHF.

This chain uses TRBV27 with TRBJ1-2; 9 nucleotides match TRBD1. This CDR3 is built from 15 residues. CDR1 and CDR2 (germline): MNHEY, SMNVEV (reference sequence). V gave up 2 bases and J gave up 5 bases; unmatched junction bases: 6. CDR3 amino acids: CASSLRTGEAYGYTF. The CDR3 coding sequence is TGTGCCAGCAGTTTAAGGACAGGGGAGGCATATGGCTACACCTTC.

The genes are TRBV28 and TRBJ2-5, with D possibly being TRBD1 (6 bases). With 5 bases removed from V and 7 bases from J, the gap between germline ends came to 11 bases. The CDR3 has 12 amino acids. Germline V gene data show CDR1 as MDHEN and CDR2 as SYDVKM. The CDR3 sequence: CASSPGVGTQYF. CDR3 in DNA: TGTGCCAGCAGTCCAGGGGTGGGGACCCAGTACTTC.

This clonotype was counted once. This chain uses TRBV7-2 with TRBJ2-7; maybe TRBD2 (7 bases). The CDR3 length is 15 residues. Germline assignment: CDR1 SGHTA and CDR2 FQGNSA. The V end was cut by 3 bases, the J end by 4 bases, with 16 bases between. For the CDR3, the DNA is TGTGCCAGCAGCTTTGGACGGGGGGCGTCTTACGAGCAGTACTTC. Translated, it gives CASSFGRGASYEQYF.

This clonotype was seen ten or more times. The rearrangement links TRBV9 to TRBJ1-2; D unresolved. Germline CDR1 SGDLS, CDR2 YYNGEE. This CDR3 is 13 amino acids long. Trimming shortened V by 4 bases and J by 8 bases, and 15 bases separated the two germline ends. CDR3: CASSPMAGRGYTF. The DNA of the CDR3 is TGTGCCAGCAGCCCCATGGCAGGCCGGGGCTACACCTTC.

Ten or more counts support this clonotype. The chain couples TRBV11-2 to TRBJ1-2; perhaps TRBD1 as D (6 bases). With 5 bases removed from V and 1 base from J, the gap between germline ends came to 20 bases. CDR3 length: 17 amino acids. Germline CDR1 SGHAT, CDR2 FQNNGV. The DNA for the CDR3 is TGTGCCAGCAGCCTGAGGACAGTCCCCTCCCATAACTATGGCTACACCTTC. Amino acids: CASSLRTVPSHNYGYTF. The variable domain in full, completed from reference TRBV11-2 and TRBJ1-2, reads EAGVAQSPRYKIIEKRQSVAFWCNPISGHATLYWYQQILGQGPKLLIQFQNNGVVDDSQLPKDRFSAERLKGVDSTLKIQPAKLEDSAVYLCASSLRTVPSHNYGYTFGSGTRLTVV.